The rows below give T cell receptor beta chains drawn from one sample of a study of T cells in Graves' hyperthyroidism and ophthalmopathy. Each CDR3 protein gets one entry after TCRdb re-called the multiplex PCR reads with MiXCR. The table shows approximately 400,000 distinct CDR3 sequences, with less than 20% occurring only once. Sequenced material: blood. The receptors originated from a woman aged 18-29 years with Graves' hyperthyroidism that later progressed to Graves' ophthalmopathy. Each CDR3 is given with its conserved first and last residue. The D gene is left open where the match is weak. Not every row has a clone size; where given, it reads once, few, many or a size class.

V	D	size	J	DNA	CDR3
TRBV2	TRBD1	many	TRBJ1-6	TGTGCCAGCAGTGAGACAGGGAACTATAATTCACCCCTCCACTTT	CASSETGNYNSPLHF
TRBV15	TRBD1	-	TRBJ1-2	TGTGCCACCAGCGCCAGAGAGGGCGGAGGGGGCATTGGCTACACCTTC	CATSAREGGGGIGYTF
TRBV9	-	-	TRBJ1-1	TGTGCCAGCAGCCCCGGCGGGGGGGCGCTGGTTACTGAAGCTTTCTTT	CASSPGGGALVTEAFF
TRBV28	-	-	TRBJ1-2	TGTGCCAGCAGTTTATGCTTTAGGGGTTGCCAACGGGACTATGGCTACACCTTC	CASSLCFRGCQRDYGYTF
TRBV20-1	-	few	TRBJ1-2	TGCAGTGCTAGGAGGGCGGACAGCCCTTATGGCTACACCTTC	CSARRADSPYGYTF
TRBV5-1	-	few	TRBJ1-2	TGCGCCAGCAGCCCTCGGGCAGCCGACCACTATGGCTACACCTTC	CASSPRAADHYGYTF
TRBV11-2	-	many	TRBJ1-2	TGTGCCAGCAGCTTAGAACGGGGGAGAGGCTACACCTTC	CASSLERGRGYTF
TRBV7-2	-	many	TRBJ1-2	TGTGCCAGCACCCGGAGACGGACCCTCAACTATGGCTACACCTTC	CASTRRRTLNYGYTF
TRBV27	-	-	TRBJ1-2	TGTGCCAGCAGTTTATCAAAAAGGCAGGGTAGTTCCACCTTC	CASSLSKRQGSSTF
TRBV3-1	TRBD1	-	TRBJ2-7	TGTGCCAGCAGCCAGGGACAGGGACCCTACGAGCAGTGCTTC	CASSQGQGPYEQCF
TRBV6-1	-	many	TRBJ2-7	TGTGCCAGCAGTGAACCCCTTCGAAGCTACGAGCAGTACTTC	CASSEPLRSYEQYF
TRBV28	-	-	TRBJ1-3	TGTGCCAGCAGTCCTCTACCGACGGCCTTCTCTGGAAACACCATATATTTT	CASSPLPTAFSGNTIYF
TRBV20-1	TRBD1	many	TRBJ2-5	TGCAGTGCTAGAGGGGGGTGGACAGGGGAAACGGAGACCCAGTACTTC	CSARGGWTGETETQYF
TRBV7-9	-	few	TRBJ1-2	TGTGCCAGCAGCTTACTTCGATGGGGCTACACCTTC	CASSLLRWGYTF
TRBV7-6	TRBD2	many	TRBJ2-7	TGTGCCAGCAGCGCCTCCCCCGGGAGGATCTACGAGCAGTACTTC	CASSASPGRIYEQYF
TRBV28	TRBD2	many	TRBJ2-7	TGTGCCAGCAGATCCAATCCTGGGACTAGCGGGAGCCGAAGCTCCTACGAGCAGTACTTC	CASRSNPGTSGSRSSYEQYF
TRBV19	-	once	TRBJ2-6	TGTGCCAGTAGTATAGATGGACAACTCTCTGGGGCCAACGTCCTGACTTTC	CASSIDGQLSGANVLTF
TRBV15	TRBD2	few	TRBJ2-3	TGTGCCACCAGCAGAGATCTGGCGGGAGTGGAGGCAGATACGCAGTATTTT	CATSRDLAGVEADTQYF
TRBV24-1	-	many	TRBJ1-1	TGTGCCCCATCGAACACTGAAGCTTTCTTT	CAPSNTEAFF
TRBV7-9	TRBD2	many	TRBJ2-3	TGTGCCAGCAGCTTTGTAGCGGGATCACCGACAGATACGCAGTATTTT	CASSFVAGSPTDTQYF
TRBV3-1	-	-	TRBJ2-1	TGTGCCAGCAGCCAAGGTGCGAGTATCGGGACCTACAATGAGCAGTTCTTC	CASSQGASIGTYNEQFF
TRBV2	-	many	TRBJ1-3	TGTGCCAGCAGTCTTTTTACGAGCTCTGGAAACACCATATATTTT	CASSLFTSSGNTIYF
TRBV20-1	TRBD2	many	TRBJ2-2	TGCAGTGCTAGATTGGCGGGAGGTACCGGGGAGCTGTTTTTT	CSARLAGGTGELFF
TRBV29-1	TRBD1	many	TRBJ2-2	TGCAGCGGGGGGAGGACAGGGGCCGCGGACACCGGGGAGCTGTTTTTT	CSGGRTGAADTGELFF
TRBV6-5	-	many	TRBJ2-1	TGTGCCAGCAGTTACCAGACTTATGTGGGTGAGCAGTTCTTC	CASSYQTYVGEQFF
TRBV19	-	few	TRBJ2-7	TGTGCCAGTAGTATGGGTAGGTCGGACGAGCAGTACTTC	CASSMGRSDEQYF
TRBV28	TRBD2	-	TRBJ2-5	TGTGCCAGCAGTTTTCCTCGACTAGCGGGAGGTACAGAGACCCAGTACTTT	CASSFPRLAGGTETQYF
TRBV27	TRBD2	many	TRBJ2-7	TGTGCCAGCAGTTCTCCAGGACTAGCTGTTGGCGAGCAGTACTTC	CASSSPGLAVGEQYF
TRBV20-1	-	many	TRBJ1-4	TGCAGTGCTAGACGCGAGGGGTGGACTAATGAAAAACTGTTTTTT	CSARREGWTNEKLFF
TRBV29-1	TRBD2	-	TRBJ2-1	TGCAGCGACTGCGGACTAGCTGATACCTACAATGAGCAGTTCTTC	CSDCGLADTYNEQFF
TRBV2	-	many	TRBJ1-5	TGTGCCAGCAGTGTACACAGAGGGAGCAATCAGCCCCAGCATTTT	CASSVHRGSNQPQHF
TRBV5-1	TRBD1	-	TRBJ2-7	TGCGCCAGCAGCTTCGACAGGGTGGGTGAGCAGTACTTC	CASSFDRVGEQYF
TRBV3-1	TRBD2	few	TRBJ2-7	TGTGCCAGCAGCCAGGCCTTCGTGGGAGGGCGTGGGGAGCAGTACTTC	CASSQAFVGGRGEQYF
TRBV3-1	TRBD2	-	TRBJ2-3	TGTGCCAGCAGCCAGCGGGAGGGCCGAGGAGATACGCAGTATTTT	CASSQREGRGDTQYF
TRBV4-1	TRBD2	-	TRBJ2-1	TGCGCCAGCAGCCAAGAAGGTCTAGCGGGAGGCCCCGATGAGCAGTTCTTC	CASSQEGLAGGPDEQFF
TRBV20-1	-	many	TRBJ2-3	TGCAGTGCTAGAATCACAGGAAGCCAAGATACGCAGTATTTT	CSARITGSQDTQYF
TRBV5-1	-	few	TRBJ2-1	TGCGCCAGCAGCTTGGCGCTATGGAGATACAATGAGCAGTTCTTC	CASSLALWRYNEQFF
TRBV7-2	-	many	TRBJ2-7	TGTGCCAGCAGCTTAGGACTTGGGGACTACGAGCAGTACTTC	CASSLGLGDYEQYF
TRBV7-9	TRBD1	many	TRBJ2-5	TGTGCCAGCATTGAGGGGGCGGGCCAAGAGACCCAGTACTTC	CASIEGAGQETQYF
TRBV11-2	-	many	TRBJ2-1	TGTGCCAGCAGCCGCCAAGTGGCAAGTGAGCAGTTCTTC	CASSRQVASEQFF
TRBV27	TRBD1	-	TRBJ2-1	TGTGCCAGCAGTACAGACAGGGTCAAAAATGAGCAGTTCTTC	CASSTDRVKNEQFF
TRBV7-9	-	many	TRBJ2-7	TGTGCCAGCAGCTTAGCGAGGGGCATCGACGAGCAGTACTTC	CASSLARGIDEQYF
TRBV5-1	-	-	TRBJ2-2	TGCGCCAGCAGCTTGGGACATTCGAACACCGGGGAGCTGTTTTTT	CASSLGHSNTGELFF
TRBV7-3	-	few	TRBJ2-5	TGTGCCAGCAGCCTTGACACCCAAGAGACCCAGTACTTC	CASSLDTQETQYF
TRBV28	-	few	TRBJ1-3	TGTGCCAGCATCCCGGGGCAGACTGGAAACACCATATATTTT	CASIPGQTGNTIYF